Listed below are T cell receptor beta chains from one sample, sequenced in a study of technical replicates of blood from several donors. TCRdb keeps only in-frame clones here, not all; method: immunoSEQ multiplex PCR. The sample has about 66,000 clones; approximately 97% are singletons. Sequenced sample: T cells isolated from PBMCs. Receptors were obtained from a human donor in good health. Each CDR3 is given with its conserved first and last residue. D genes are given only for firm matches.

v_call	j_call	d_call	cdr3_nt	cdr3_aa
TRBV7-8	TRBJ1-1	-	TGTGCCAGCAGCTTAGTCCCGGGTACTGAAGCTTTCTTT	CASSLVPGTEAFF
TRBV7-2	TRBJ2-3	TRBD2	TGTGCCAGCGTTGCGGGAGGCCATAGCACAGATACGCAGTATTTT	CASVAGGHSTDTQYF
TRBV6-1	TRBJ2-1	-	TGTGCCAGCAGCGAGGACACAACTAACTACAATGAGCAGTTCTTC	CASSEDTTNYNEQFF
TRBV10-3	TRBJ2-2	-	TGTGCCACCAAAGGGGGGGGGAACACCGGGGAGCTGTTTTTT	CATKGGGNTGELFF
TRBV11-2	TRBJ2-2	-	TGTGCCAGCAGCTTAAATTGGACTCCCACCGGGGAGCTGTTTTTT	CASSLNWTPTGELFF
TRBV7-8	TRBJ1-4	TRBD1	TGTGCCAGCAGCTCGCCGGGACAGGGAAATGAAAAACTGTTTTTT	CASSSPGQGNEKLFF
TRBV9	TRBJ1-1	TRBD1	TGTGCCAGCAGCTTGACAGGGTACACTGAAGCTTTCTTT	CASSLTGYTEAFF
TRBV5-4	TRBJ2-1	-	TGTGCCAGCAGCTTCCTAGCCGATGAGCAGTTCTTC	CASSFLADEQFF
TRBV11-3	TRBJ1-1	TRBD1	TGTGCCAGCAGCTTAGAAGGAGGGGGCTATCTTGAAGCTTTCTTT	CASSLEGGGYLEAFF
TRBV6-6	TRBJ1-5	TRBD1	TGTGCCAGCAGGGTGACAGGGAGCAATCAGCCCCAGCATTTT	CASRVTGSNQPQHF
TRBV5-1	TRBJ2-7	TRBD2	TGCGCCAGCAGCTTGACTAGCGGGAAGTACGAGCAGTACTTC	CASSLTSGKYEQYF
TRBV14	TRBJ1-2	-	TGTGCCAGCAGCCCAGACACCAGCGTCTACACCTTC	CASSPDTSVYTF
TRBV13	TRBJ1-2	-	TGTGCCAGCAGCTATCGGGGGATCCACTATGGCTACACCTTC	CASSYRGIHYGYTF
TRBV19	TRBJ1-4	-	TGTGCCAGTAGTCCAGTAATAACTGAAAAACTGTTTTTT	CASSPVITEKLFF
TRBV7-6	TRBJ2-7	-	TGTGCCAGCACCCAGCTAGGATCCTACGAGCAGTACTTC	CASTQLGSYEQYF
TRBV5-1	TRBJ1-4	-	TGCGCCAGCAGCTCCCAGTTTAATGAAAAACTGTTTTTT	CASSSQFNEKLFF
TRBV28	TRBJ1-2	-	TGTGCCAGCAGCCCTGGGGACACCATATATGGCTACACCTTC	CASSPGDTIYGYTF
TRBV7-2	TRBJ1-2	-	TGTGCCAGCAGCTTAACAGTTTATGGCTACACCTTC	CASSLTVYGYTF
TRBV2	TRBJ1-2	-	TGTGCCAGCAGTGAAGGAGCGCGGACAGTTCTCTATGGCTACACCTTC	CASSEGARTVLYGYTF
TRBV5-4	TRBJ2-7	-	TGTGCCAGCAGCTTGGCCAGGGACTACGAGCAGTACTTC	CASSLARDYEQYF
TRBV6-5	TRBJ1-1	-	TGTGCCAGCAGTTACTCGATAGCTGGGGGGGCCCAAGGAGCTTTCTTT	CASSYSIAGGAQGAFF
TRBV30	TRBJ2-1	TRBD2	TGTGCCTGGAGTTGGCTAGCGGACAATGAGCAGTTCTTC	CAWSWLADNEQFF
TRBV11-2	TRBJ2-5	TRBD2	TGTGCCAGCAGCTCGGGACTAGCGGGAGGGGTTGAGGAGACCCAGTACTTC	CASSSGLAGGVEETQYF
TRBV5-6	TRBJ2-2	TRBD1	TGTGCCAGCAGCTCCTGGCAGGGACAGGGAGGGACCGGGGAGCTGTTTTTT	CASSSWQGQGGTGELFF
TRBV12-5	TRBJ1-2	TRBD1	TGTGCTTTCTTGGGACAGAATGGCTACACCTTC	CAFLGQNGYTF
TRBV7-3	TRBJ2-1	-	TGTGCCAGCAGCTTACAGGGATACAATGAGCAGTTCTTC	CASSLQGYNEQFF
TRBV11-2	TRBJ2-2	-	TGTGCCAGCAGCCCCGTAAGGGGGGGGGAGAAGAACACCGGGGAGCTGTTTTTT	CASSPVRGGEKNTGELFF
TRBV11-2	TRBJ2-7	-	TGTGCCAGCAGCTTAGATTATAGGGGCGAGCAGTACTTC	CASSLDYRGEQYF
TRBV7-9	TRBJ1-1	-	TGTGCCAGCAGCTTACTTCCGAACACTGAAGCTTTCTTT	CASSLLPNTEAFF
TRBV19	TRBJ2-7	TRBD1	TGTGCCAGTAGTCCGACAGGGGATGGGGTCGAGCAGTACTTC	CASSPTGDGVEQYF
TRBV29-1	TRBJ2-7	-	TGCAGCTTCTGGGGCGGGGACTCCTACGAGCAGTACTTC	CSFWGGDSYEQYF
TRBV11-2	TRBJ1-4	-	TGTGCCAGCAGCTTCAGTACCGGGACAATGGAAAAACTGTTTTTT	CASSFSTGTMEKLFF
TRBV6-6	TRBJ1-5	-	TGTGCCAGCCCAATCGACTTCCAGCATTTT	CASPIDFQHF
TRBV7-3	TRBJ1-3	-	TGTGCCAGCAGCCCAGGGGTAGTTGGAAACACCATATATTTT	CASSPGVVGNTIYF
TRBV5-6	TRBJ1-5	-	TGTGCCAGCAGCTTGTGGGCAGGGGACCAGCCCCAGCATTTT	CASSLWAGDQPQHF
TRBV7-9	TRBJ1-2	-	TGTGCCAGCAGCTTAGCCCCAGGGGACTATGGCTACACCTTC	CASSLAPGDYGYTF
TRBV18	TRBJ2-5	-	TGTGCCAGCTCCCCGTCACTAGCTAACCAAGAGACCCAGTACTTC	CASSPSLANQETQYF
TRBV9	TRBJ1-3	TRBD1	TGTGCCAGCAGCTTGACAGGGGGGAACACCATATATTTT	CASSLTGGNTIYF
TRBV7-3	TRBJ2-7	-	TGTGCCAGCAGCTCTACAGGATACGAGCAGTACTTC	CASSSTGYEQYF
TRBV18	TRBJ2-7	TRBD1	TGTGCCAGCTCACCTCCTGACAGGGCCTCTTACGAGCAGTACTTC	CASSPPDRASYEQYF
TRBV19	TRBJ2-7	-	TGTGCCAGTCGAAGAGGGTACGAGCAGTACTTC	CASRRGYEQYF
TRBV11-2	TRBJ1-1	TRBD1	TGTGCCAGCAGCTTCGCAGGGGGCGGAGGCACTGAAGCTTTCTTT	CASSFAGGGGTEAFF
TRBV7-2	TRBJ1-2	TRBD1	TGTGCCAGCAGCTTAAATCGGGACAGGGTCTATGGCTACACCTTC	CASSLNRDRVYGYTF
TRBV2	TRBJ2-7	TRBD2	TGTGCCAGCAGTGTCTTCGGGGGGGCGAGCAACGAGCAGTACTTC	CASSVFGGASNEQYF
TRBV19	TRBJ1-2	TRBD1	TGTGCCAGTAGTAGACAGGGGATCGATTACTATGGCTACACCTTC	CASSRQGIDYYGYTF
TRBV7-8	TRBJ2-2	TRBD2	TGTGCCAGCAGCCGACTAGCGGGAGGCGGTGTCGGGGAGCTGTTTTTT	CASSRLAGGGVGELFF
TRBV2	TRBJ2-3	-	TGTGCCAGCAGCCGGGATGGCAGCTTCGCAGATACGCAGTATTTT	CASSRDGSFADTQYF
TRBV9	TRBJ2-1	TRBD2	TGTGCCAGCAGCGTAGATCTAGCGGGAGGACCCAATGAGCAGTTCTTC	CASSVDLAGGPNEQFF
TRBV4-3	TRBJ1-2	TRBD1	TGCGCCAGCAGCCCGACCACAGGGGACTATGGCTACACCTTC	CASSPTTGDYGYTF
TRBV5-4	TRBJ2-3	TRBD2	TGTGCCAGCAGCTTGGGACTAGCGGGAGCAACAGATACGCAGTATTTT	CASSLGLAGATDTQYF